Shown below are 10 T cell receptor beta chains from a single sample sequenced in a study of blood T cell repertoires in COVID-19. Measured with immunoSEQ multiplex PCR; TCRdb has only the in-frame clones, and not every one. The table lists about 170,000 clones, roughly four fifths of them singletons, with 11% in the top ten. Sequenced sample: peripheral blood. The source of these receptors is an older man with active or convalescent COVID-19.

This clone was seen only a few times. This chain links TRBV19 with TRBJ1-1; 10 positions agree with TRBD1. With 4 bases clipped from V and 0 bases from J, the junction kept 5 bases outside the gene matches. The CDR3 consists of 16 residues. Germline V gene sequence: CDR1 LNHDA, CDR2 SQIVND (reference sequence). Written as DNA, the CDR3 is TGTGCCAGTAGTAAGGACAGGGGGAGCGTGAACACTGAAGCTTTCTTT. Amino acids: CASSKDRGSVNTEAFF.

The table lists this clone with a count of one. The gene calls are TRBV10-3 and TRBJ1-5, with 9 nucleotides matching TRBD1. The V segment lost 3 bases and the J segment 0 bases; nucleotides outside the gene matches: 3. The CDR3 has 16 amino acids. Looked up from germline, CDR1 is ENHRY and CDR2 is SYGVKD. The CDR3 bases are TGTGCCATCAGTGAACAGACAGGGGGTAGCAATCAGCCCCAGCATTTT. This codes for CAISEQTGGSNQPQHF.

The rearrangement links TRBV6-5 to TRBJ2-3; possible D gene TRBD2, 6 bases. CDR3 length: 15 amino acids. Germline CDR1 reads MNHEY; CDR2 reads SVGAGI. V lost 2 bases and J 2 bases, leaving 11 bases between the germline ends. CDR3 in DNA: TGTGCCAGCAGTTACGCTAGCGTCACCACAGATACGCAGTATTTT. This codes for CASSYASVTTDTQYF.

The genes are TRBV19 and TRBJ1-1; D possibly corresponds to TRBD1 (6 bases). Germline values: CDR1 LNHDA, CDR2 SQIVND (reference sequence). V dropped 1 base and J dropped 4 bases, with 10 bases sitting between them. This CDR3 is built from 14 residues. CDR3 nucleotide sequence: TGTGCCAGTAGTATAGGGGGGGGCGGCACTGAAGCTTTCTTT. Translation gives CASSIGGGGTEAFF.

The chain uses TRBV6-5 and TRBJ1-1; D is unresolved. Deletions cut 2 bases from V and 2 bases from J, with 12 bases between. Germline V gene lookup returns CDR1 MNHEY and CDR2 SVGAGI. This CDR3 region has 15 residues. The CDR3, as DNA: TGTGCCAGCAGTTACGGGAGAAATTACAACACTGAAGCTTTCTTT. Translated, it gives CASSYGRNYNTEAFF.

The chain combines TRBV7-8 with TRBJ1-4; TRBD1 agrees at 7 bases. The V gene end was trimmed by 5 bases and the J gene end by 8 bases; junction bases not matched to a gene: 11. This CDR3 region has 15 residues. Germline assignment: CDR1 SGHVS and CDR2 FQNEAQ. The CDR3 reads CASSPPTGLGEKLFF. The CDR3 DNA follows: TGTGCCAGCAGCCCCCCGACAGGGTTGGGGGAAAAACTGTTTTTT.

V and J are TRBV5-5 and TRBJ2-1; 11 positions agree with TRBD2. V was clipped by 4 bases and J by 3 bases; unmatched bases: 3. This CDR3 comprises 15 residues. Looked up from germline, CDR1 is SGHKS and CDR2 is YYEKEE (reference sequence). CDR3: CASSKGLADYNEQFF. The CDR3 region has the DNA TGTGCCAGCAGCAAGGGACTAGCGGACTACAATGAGCAGTTCTTC.

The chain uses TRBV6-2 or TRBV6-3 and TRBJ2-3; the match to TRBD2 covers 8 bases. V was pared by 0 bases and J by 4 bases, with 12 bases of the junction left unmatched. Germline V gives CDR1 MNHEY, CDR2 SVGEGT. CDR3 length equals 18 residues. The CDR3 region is CASSYSGSVAGRADTQYF. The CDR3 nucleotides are TGTGCCAGCAGTTACTCGGGGTCGGTAGCGGGACGTGCAGATACGCAGTATTTT.

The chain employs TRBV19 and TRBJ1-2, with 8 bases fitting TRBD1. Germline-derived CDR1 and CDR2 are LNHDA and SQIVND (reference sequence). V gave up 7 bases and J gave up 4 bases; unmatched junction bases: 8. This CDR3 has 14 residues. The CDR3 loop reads CASKIRGTGYGYTF. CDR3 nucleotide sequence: TGTGCCAGTAAAATACGAGGGACAGGCTATGGCTACACCTTC.

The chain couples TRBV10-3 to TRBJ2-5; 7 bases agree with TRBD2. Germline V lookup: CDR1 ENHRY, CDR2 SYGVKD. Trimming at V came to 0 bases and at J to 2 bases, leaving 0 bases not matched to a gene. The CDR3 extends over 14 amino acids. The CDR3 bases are TGTGCCATCAGTGAGTCGGGACTACAAGAGACCCAGTACTTC. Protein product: CAISESGLQETQYF.